Shown below are 25 T cell receptor beta chains from a single sample sequenced in a study of blood T cell repertoires in COVID-19. Measured with immunoSEQ multiplex PCR; TCRdb has only the in-frame clones, and not every one. The sample has a few hundred thousand clones, about 90% seen once. The sequenced sample was peripheral blood. The receptors stem from a man aged 18 to 35 with COVID-19, enrolled during active disease.

This chain joins TRBV12-2 and TRBJ2-2; TRBD1 was called by the table and not checked on the DNA. TRBV12-2 is an annotated pseudogene. The CDR3 has 20 residues. The CDR3 region has the DNA TGTGCAAGTCGCGCCCAAATAGGACAGGAGAGCGACCTCAACACCGGGGAGCTGTTTTTT. Translation: CASRAQIGQESDLNTGELFF.

This clone was counted at least ten times. The V call is TRBV2, the J call TRBJ2-5, with 7 nucleotides matching TRBD2. The V gene's germline CDR1 is SNHLY and CDR2 FYNNEI. The CDR3 spans 14 residues. V shed 2 bases and J 5 bases; nucleotides not matched to a gene: 5. In nucleotides, the CDR3 is TGTGCCAGCAGTGAAACCCTACTAGCGGAGACCCAGTACTTC. It yields the protein CASSETLLAETQYF.

The genes are TRBV30 and TRBJ2-7; 13 bases fit TRBD2. Germline V gives CDR1 GTSNPN, CDR2 SVGIG (reference sequence). V gave up 1 base and J gave up 3 bases; unmatched junction bases: 0. The CDR3 is 14 amino acids. The CDR3 DNA follows: TGTGCCTGGAGTGGGACTAGCGGGAGCTACGAGCAGTACTTC. Translated: CAWSGTSGSYEQYF. Full variable domain (remainder filled in from reference TRBV30 and TRBJ2-7): SQTIHQWPATLVQPVGSPLSLECTVEGTSNPNLYWYRQAAGRGLQLLFYSVGIGQISSEVPQNLSASRPQDRQFILSSKKLLLSDSGFYLCAWSGTSGSYEQYFGPGTRLTVT.

The chain couples TRBV5-1 to TRBJ2-5; D is possibly TRBD2 (6 bases). The CDR3 extends over 19 amino acids. V lost 0 bases and J lost 2, with 23 bases in between. Germline lookup yields CDR1 SGHRS and CDR2 YFSETQ. The CDR3, as DNA: TGCGCCAGCAGCTTGGAGAACGGGCCAGCCGGGGGATGGCAAGAGACCCAGTACTTC. It is translated as CASSLENGPAGGWQETQYF.

This clone was seen a handful of times. V is TRBV25-1 and J is TRBJ2-7; D gene uncertain. The CDR3 is 14 residues long. The V gene's germline CDR1 is MGHDK and CDR2 SYGVNS. Deletions cut 4 bases from V and 2 bases from J, with 12 bases between. For the CDR3, the DNA is TGTGCCAGCAGTGTAACAGATGATACCTACGAGCAGTACTTC. Translating gives CASSVTDDTYEQYF.

This sequence joins TRBV4-1 and TRBJ2-3, with D hard to call. The germline CDR1 and CDR2 sequences are MGHRA and YSYEKL. This CDR3 has 14 amino acids. The V and J ends lost 5 bases and 2 bases respectively, with 11 bases between them. The CDR3 spells CASSSGTNTDTQYF. In DNA, the CDR3 is TGCGCCAGCAGCTCGGGTACCAACACAGATACGCAGTATTTT.

This clone was seen only a few times. The V call is TRBV19, the J call TRBJ1-5, with 8 bases identical to TRBD1. The germline V gene encodes CDR1 LNHDA and CDR2 SQIVND (reference sequence). V trimming: 4 bases; J trimming: 9 bases; junction bases outside the gene matches: 8. This CDR3 comprises 14 residues. Here the CDR3 DNA reads TGTGCCAGTAGTACCGGGACAGGCCCTCCGCCCCAGCATTTT. Its translation is CASSTGTGPPPQHF.

The rearrangement links TRBV10-1 to TRBJ2-7, with D perhaps TRBD1 (5 bases). The V gene's germline CDR1 is WNHNN and CDR2 SYGVQD (reference sequence). The germline V and J ends were trimmed by 4 bases and 6 bases, with 13 bases remaining between them. The CDR3 length is 13 residues. CDR3 sequence (DNA): TGCGCCAGCAGTGCGGCAGGGCACGGCGAGCAGTACTTC. Its translation is CASSAAGHGEQYF.

Only a few counts were recorded for this clone. This rearrangement joins TRBV7-2 to TRBJ2-7, with 9 bases matching TRBD2. There are 15 residues in the CDR3. Germline V lookup: CDR1 SGHTA, CDR2 FQGNSA. J gave up 3 bases and V 0 bases, and 3 bases lay outside the gene matches. CDR3 DNA sequence: TGTGCCAGCAGCTTAGCGGCTAGCGGGGTCTACGAGCAGTACTTC. Protein product: CASSLAASGVYEQYF.

This chain links TRBV6-6 with TRBJ1-5, with D possibly TRBD1 on 5 matching bases. The CDR3 contains 12 residues. V was shortened by 7 bases and J by 5 bases, with 9 bases between the two germline ends. Germline V CDR1 and CDR2: MNHNY, SVGAGI (reference sequence). CDR3 nucleotide sequence: TGTGCCAGCACTATAGGGGATCAGCCCCAGCATTTT. Translating gives CASTIGDQPQHF.

J is TRBJ2-2 and V is TRBV5-1; D is possibly TRBD2 (5 bases). The CDR3 extends over 17 amino acids. With 4 bases removed from V and 1 base from J, the gap between germline ends came to 17 bases. Germline CDR1 and CDR2: SGHRS and YFSETQ. The CDR3 nucleotides read TGCGCCAGCAGCCTACGGGGAAGTCCCCTGAACACCGGGGAGCTGTTTTTT. Translated, it gives CASSLRGSPLNTGELFF.

The rearrangement uses TRBV7-9 and TRBJ1-2; 8 nucleotides align to TRBD1. This CDR3 is built from 14 residues. V lost 1 base and J lost 8; bases outside the gene matches: 6. Germline CDR1 reads SEHNR; CDR2 reads FQNEAQ (reference sequence). In DNA form, the CDR3 reads TGTGCCAGCAGCTTAGGGCCTTCAGGGGGCGGCTACACCTTC. It translates to CASSLGPSGGGYTF.

The genes are TRBV3-1 (or the pseudogene TRBV3-2) and TRBJ2-1; maybe TRBD1 (5 bases). V gave up 3 bases and J gave up 2 bases, with 17 bases separating them. Germline-derived CDR1 and CDR2 are LGHDT and YNNKEL (reference sequence). This CDR3 spans 17 amino acids. CDR3 sequence (DNA): TGTGCCAGCAGCCAGCCCTCTCTTGGGGCTCCCTACAATGAGCAGTTCTTC. Its translation is CASSQPSLGAPYNEQFF.

The table lists this clone with a count of one. The chain has TRBV2 and TRBJ2-1; TRBD2 might be the D (5 bases). The V gene's germline CDR1 is SNHLY and CDR2 FYNNEI. V was pared by 3 bases and J by 11 bases, with 8 bases between. The CDR3 is 11 amino acids. The CDR3 DNA is TGTGCCAGCAGTGATGAGGGAAAGCAGTTCTTC. Translating gives CASSDEGKQFF.

This clone showed up just a few times. The V and J genes are TRBV2 and TRBJ1-5, with 10 bases matching TRBD1. With 4 bases clipped from V and 6 bases from J, the junction kept 6 bases outside the gene matches. CDR3 length: 15 amino acids. Looked up from germline, CDR1 is SNHLY and CDR2 is FYNNEI. CDR3 sequence reads: CASSGDRGGSQPQHF. CDR3 nucleotide sequence: TGTGCCAGCAGTGGGGACAGGGGAGGTTCTCAGCCCCAGCATTTT.

The chain is built from TRBV7-2 and TRBJ2-7, with D maybe TRBD1 (6 bases). The V gene's germline CDR1 is SGHTA and CDR2 FQGNSA. The ends were cut back, 3 bases at V and 5 bases at J, with 17 bases in the middle. The CDR3 totals 15 residues. The CDR3: CASSFTTITGNEQYF. Here the CDR3 DNA reads TGTGCCAGCAGCTTTACGACGATAACAGGGAACGAGCAGTACTTC.

Here the CDR3 reads CASSSPLGGDNEQFF. In nucleotides, the CDR3 is TGTGCCAGCAGCTCGCCACTTGGCGGAGACAATGAGCAGTTCTTC. The chain couples TRBV5-4 to TRBJ2-1; D ambiguous. Trimming took 3 bases from V and 5 from J, leaving 15 bases between them. Germline lookup yields CDR1 SGHNT and CDR2 YYREEE (reference sequence). There are 15 residues in the CDR3. The whole variable domain, remainder taken from reference TRBV5-4 and TRBJ2-1, is ETGVTQSPTHLIKTRGQQVTLRCSSQSGHNTVSWYQQALGQGPQFIFQYYREEENGRGNFPPRFSGLQFPNYSSELNVNALELDDSALYLCASSSPLGGDNEQFFGPGTRLTVL.

This chain uses TRBV19 with TRBJ2-1; possibly TRBD2 for D (5 bases). The CDR3 runs to 17 residues. The germline V and J ends were trimmed by 4 bases and 0 bases, with 16 bases remaining between them. Germline assignment: CDR1 LNHDA and CDR2 SQIVND (reference sequence). CDR3 DNA: TGTGCCAGTAGTAGGGCGGGCCTCTGGGGCTCCTACAATGAGCAGTTCTTC. It encodes CASSRAGLWGSYNEQFF.

V usage is TRBV15 and J usage is TRBJ1-2, with 7 bases fitting TRBD1. This CDR3 has 14 amino acids. Germline V lookup: CDR1 LNHNV, CDR2 YYDKDF (reference sequence). V shed 4 bases and J 8 bases; nucleotides not matched to a gene: 10. The CDR3 bases are TGTGCCACCAGCATTGACAGGGAAGATAACGGCTACACCTTC. It translates to CATSIDREDNGYTF.

The chain links TRBV5-6 to TRBJ1-1; no reliable D call. The germline CDR1 and CDR2 sequences are SGHDT and YYEEEE. V lost 0 bases to trimming and J lost 10 bases, with 10 bases between them. CDR3 length equals 12 residues. The CDR3 reads CASSLGWAGAFF. In nucleotides, the CDR3 is TGTGCCAGCAGCTTGGGGTGGGCCGGAGCTTTCTTT.

V gene TRBV28 combines with J gene TRBJ2-5; TRBD2 aligns across 8 bases. Germline V gives CDR1 MDHEN, CDR2 SYDVKM. V dropped 2 bases and J dropped 6; count of bases not matched to a gene: 8. CDR3 length: 15 residues. The CDR3 region has the DNA TGTGCCAGCAGTTTAATCGCGGGAGGTATGAAGACCCAGTACTTC. It is translated as CASSLIAGGMKTQYF. Combining the CDR3 with reference TRBV28 and TRBJ2-5 gives the whole variable domain DVKVTQSSRYLVKRTGEKVFLECVQDMDHENMFWYRQDPGLGLRLIYFSYDVKMKEKGDIPEGYSVSREKKERFSLILESASTNQTSMYLCASSLIAGGMKTQYFGPGTRLLVL.

The chain employs TRBV5-1 and TRBJ2-1; D is perhaps TRBD2 (6 bases). The V gene lost 4 bases and the J gene lost 4 bases, with 9 bases spanning the gap. Germline V gene lookup returns CDR1 SGHRS and CDR2 YFSETQ. This CDR3 is built from 13 residues. For the CDR3, the DNA is TGCGCCAGCAGCCGCGGGATGTACAATGAGCAGTTCTTC. It is translated as CASSRGMYNEQFF. The full variable domain, in which reference TRBV5-1 and TRBJ2-1 provide the parts outside the CDR3, is KAGVTQTPRYLIKTRGQQVTLSCSPISGHRSVSWYQQTPGQGLQFLFEYFSETQRNKGNFPGRFSGRQFSNSRSEMNVSTLELGDSALYLCASSRGMYNEQFFGPGTRLTVL.

This clone was seen just once. The V call is TRBV9, the J call TRBJ2-3; D is unclear. Germline V gene data show CDR1 as SGDLS and CDR2 as YYNGEE. This CDR3 is built from 14 residues. V shed 3 bases and J shed 2 bases, with 10 bases lying between them. The CDR3 DNA follows: TGTGCCAGCAGCGCCAGACAAACCACAGATACGCAGTATTTT. As protein: CASSARQTTDTQYF.

The chain links TRBV7-9 to TRBJ2-5; D might be TRBD2 (5 bases). The germline CDR1 and CDR2 sequences are SEHNR and FQNEAQ (reference sequence). CDR3 length equals 14 residues. The V end lost 10 bases, the J end lost 2 bases, and 17 bases lay between the germline ends. The CDR3 spells CATEARGSQETQYF. The DNA of the CDR3 is TGTGCCACCGAAGCTCGAGGGTCACAAGAGACCCAGTACTTC. Variable domain in full (rest from reference TRBV7-9 and TRBJ2-5): DTGVSQNPRHKITKRGQNVTFRCDPISEHNRLYWYRQTLGQGPEFLTYFQNEAQLEKSRLLSDRFSAERPKGSFSTLEIQRTEQGDSAMYLCATEARGSQETQYFGPGTRLLVL.

The DNA of the CDR3 is TGTGCCAGCAGCTTAGTCGGCTCTGGGGCCAACGTCCTGACTTTC. This translates into CASSLVGSGANVLTF. The V and J genes are TRBV7-9 and TRBJ2-6; D gene uncertain. Per the germline V gene, CDR1 is SEHNR and CDR2 is FQNEAQ (reference sequence). The V and J ends lost 1 base and 0 bases respectively, with 4 bases between them. CDR3 length equals 15 residues.